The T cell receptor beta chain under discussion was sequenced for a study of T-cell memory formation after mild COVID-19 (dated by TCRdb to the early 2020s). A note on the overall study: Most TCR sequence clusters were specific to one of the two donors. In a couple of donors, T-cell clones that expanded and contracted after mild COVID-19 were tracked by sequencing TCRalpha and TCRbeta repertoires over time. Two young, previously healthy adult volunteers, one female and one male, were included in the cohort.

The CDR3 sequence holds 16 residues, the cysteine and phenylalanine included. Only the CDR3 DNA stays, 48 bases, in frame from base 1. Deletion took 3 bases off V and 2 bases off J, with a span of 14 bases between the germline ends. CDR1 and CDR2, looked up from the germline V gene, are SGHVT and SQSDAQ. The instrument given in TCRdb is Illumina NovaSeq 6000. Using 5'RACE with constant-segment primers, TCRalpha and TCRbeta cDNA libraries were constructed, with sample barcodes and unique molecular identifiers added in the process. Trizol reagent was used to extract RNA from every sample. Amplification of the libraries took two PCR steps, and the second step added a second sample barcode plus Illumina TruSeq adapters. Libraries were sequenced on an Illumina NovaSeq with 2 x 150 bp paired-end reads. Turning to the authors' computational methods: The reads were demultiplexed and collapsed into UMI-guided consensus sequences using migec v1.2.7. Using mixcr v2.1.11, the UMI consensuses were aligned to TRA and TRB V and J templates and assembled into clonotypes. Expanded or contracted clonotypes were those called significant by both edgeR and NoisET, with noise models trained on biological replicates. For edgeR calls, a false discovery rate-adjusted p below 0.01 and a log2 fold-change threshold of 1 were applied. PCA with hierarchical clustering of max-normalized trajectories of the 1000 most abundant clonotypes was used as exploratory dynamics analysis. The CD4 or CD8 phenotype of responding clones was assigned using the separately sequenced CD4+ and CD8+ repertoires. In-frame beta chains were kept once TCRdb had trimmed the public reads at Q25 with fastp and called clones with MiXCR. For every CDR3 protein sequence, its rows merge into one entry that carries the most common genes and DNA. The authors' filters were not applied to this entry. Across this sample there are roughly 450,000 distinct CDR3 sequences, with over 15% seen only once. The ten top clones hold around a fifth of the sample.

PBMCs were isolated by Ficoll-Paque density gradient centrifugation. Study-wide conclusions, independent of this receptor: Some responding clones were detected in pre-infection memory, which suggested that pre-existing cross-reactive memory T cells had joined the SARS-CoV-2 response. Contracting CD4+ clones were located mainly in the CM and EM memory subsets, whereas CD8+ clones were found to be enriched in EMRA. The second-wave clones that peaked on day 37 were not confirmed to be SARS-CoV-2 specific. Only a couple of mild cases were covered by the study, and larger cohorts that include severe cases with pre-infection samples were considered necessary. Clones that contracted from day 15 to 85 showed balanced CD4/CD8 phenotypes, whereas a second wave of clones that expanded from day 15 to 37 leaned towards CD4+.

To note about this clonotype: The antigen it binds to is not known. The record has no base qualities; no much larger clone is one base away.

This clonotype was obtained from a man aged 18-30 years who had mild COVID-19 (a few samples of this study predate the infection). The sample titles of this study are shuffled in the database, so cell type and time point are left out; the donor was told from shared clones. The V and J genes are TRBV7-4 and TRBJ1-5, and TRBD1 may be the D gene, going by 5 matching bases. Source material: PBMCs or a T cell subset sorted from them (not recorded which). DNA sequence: TGTGCCAGCAGCTTTGGGAGGGGTTTACGCAATCAGCCCCAGCATTTT. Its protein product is CASSFGRGLRNQPQHF. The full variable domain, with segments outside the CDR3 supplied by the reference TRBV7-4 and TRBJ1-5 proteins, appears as GAGVSQSPRYKVAKRGRDVALRCDSISGHVTLYWYRQTLGQGSEVLTYSQSDAQRDKSGRPSGRFSAERPERSVSTLKIQRTEQGDSAVYLCASSFGRGLRNQPQHFGDGTRLSIL.